Listed below are T cell receptor beta chains from one sample, sequenced in a study of early T cells in non-severe SARS-CoV-2 infection. TCRdb reprocessed the 5' RACE reads with MiXCR, giving one entry per CDR3 protein. The sample records about 48,000 distinct CDR3 sequences, 5% to 5.5% being singletons. This specimen was whole blood, taken at baseline. Receptor source: an adult who was a healthcare worker with PCR-confirmed SARS-CoV-2 infection or an uninfected control (not recorded which). The CDR3 runs from the conserved cysteine through the conserved F or W. The D gene is left open where the match is weak. The size entry is marked missing in some rows and otherwise reads once, few, many or a size class.

length	V	J	D	size	DNA	CDR3
16	TRBV7-8	TRBJ2-1	TRBD2	-	TGTGCCAGCAGCCTGGACACTAGCGGGATGGGCTATGAGCAGTTCTTC	CASSLDTSGMGYEQFF
19	TRBV12-3/TRBV12-4	TRBJ2-1	TRBD1	many	TGTGCCAGCAGTTTAGGGAGCAGGGGGCTGATGAGCTCCTACAATGAGCAGTTCTTC	CASSLGSRGLMSSYNEQFF
16	TRBV4-1	TRBJ1-2	-	few	TGCGCCAGCAGCCAAGAAGAGGGGGGGTACAGCTATGGCTACACCTTC	CASSQEEGGYSYGYTF
13	TRBV4-1	TRBJ2-7	-	many	TGCGCCAGCAGCCCCCCTTTTGTAGCCGAGCAGTACTTC	CASSPPFVAEQYF
13	TRBV29-1	TRBJ2-1	TRBD2	many	TGCAGCGTTACCGGGACTAGCGCCAGTGAGCAGTTCTTC	CSVTGTSASEQFF
14	TRBV11-2	TRBJ2-7	-	many	TGTGCCAGCAGCTTAGAGCGGCAATCCTACGAGCAGTACTTC	CASSLERQSYEQYF
12	TRBV10-3	TRBJ2-5	-	many	TGTGCCATCAGGGACGGCGAAGAGACCCAGTACTTC	CAIRDGEETQYF
14	TRBV6-5	TRBJ2-7	-	many	TGTGCCAGCAAATTAGCTATGGGGGAGTACGAGCAGTACTTC	CASKLAMGEYEQYF
15	TRBV12-3/TRBV12-4	TRBJ1-4	-	few	TGTGCCAGCGGGGGGAGGGCGCTCCATAATGAAAAACTGTTTTTT	CASGGRALHNEKLFF
17	TRBV4-1	TRBJ2-1	TRBD2	-	TGCGCCAGCAGCCAAGATGCAGCCAGCGGGAGGGATTATGAGCATTTCTTC	CASSQDAASGRDYEHFF
15	TRBV28	TRBJ2-3	TRBD1	many	TGTGCCAGCAGTTTACCCGGGACAGGGAAAAATACGCAGTATTTT	CASSLPGTGKNTQYF
15	TRBV20-1	TRBJ2-1	TRBD2	many	TGCAGTGCTAGGCTAGCGGGCAGTCGGGGAAATGAGCAGTTCTTC	CSARLAGSRGNEQFF
13	TRBV12-3/TRBV12-4	TRBJ1-5	-	many	TGTGCCAGCAGTTTAAAAGGGAATCAGCCCCAGCATTTT	CASSLKGNQPQHF
14	TRBV19	TRBJ2-1	TRBD2	many	TGTGCCAGCACCAAAGCGGGAGGGTTAAATGAGCAGTTCTTC	CASTKAGGLNEQFF
16	TRBV6-2/TRBV6-3	TRBJ2-3	-	many	TGTGCCAGCAGGGACTCAGGCAGCGGCAGCACAGATACGCAGTATTTT	CASRDSGSGSTDTQYF
15	TRBV15	TRBJ2-3	TRBD1	many	TGTGCCACCAGCAGAAGTACAGGGGGCGCAGATACGCAGTATTTT	CATSRSTGGADTQYF
17	TRBV28	TRBJ2-1	TRBD1	many	TGTGCCAGCATAGGGCCCCCCGGGACAGGGGTCTACAATGAGCAGTTCTTC	CASIGPPGTGVYNEQFF
14	TRBV21-1	TRBJ2-7	-	-	TGTGCCAGCAGCAAGAGGGGACGGAACTACGAGCAGTACTTC	CASSKRGRNYEQYF
21	TRBV12-3/TRBV12-4	TRBJ2-1	TRBD1	many	TGTGCCAGCAGTTTACGGCCCCTGCCGCTGGGTAGGGACAGATCCTACAATGAGCAGTTCTTC	CASSLRPLPLGRDRSYNEQFF
15	TRBV7-3	TRBJ2-2	TRBD1	few	TGTGCCAGCAGTCGGGACAGGGGACGTACCGGGGAGCTGTTTTTT	CASSRDRGRTGELFF
13	TRBV27	TRBJ2-7	-	-	TGTGCCAGCAGTTCGACAACAGGGAACGAGCAGTACTTC	CASSSTTGNEQYF
18	TRBV12-2	TRBJ1-5	-	few	TGTGCAAGTCGCTTAGCGAGGGGACAGGCCTGGGGGTGTCAGCCCCAGCATTTT	CASRLARGQAWGCQPQHF
11	TRBV10-3	TRBJ2-7	-	many	TGTGCCATCAGTGAGGTCAACGAGCAGTACTTC	CAISEVNEQYF
11	TRBV10-3	TRBJ2-7	-	-	TGTGCCATCAGTGAGACCTACGAGCAGTACTTC	CAISETYEQYF
15	TRBV5-4	TRBJ2-3	-	-	TGTGCCAGCAGCTGGTCCGGCAGTCTCACAGATACGCAGTATTTT	CASSWSGSLTDTQYF
16	TRBV27	TRBJ2-2	TRBD1	-	TGTGCCAGCAGTTTGAGGGACAGGGCGAACACCGGGGAGCTGTTTTTT	CASSLRDRANTGELFF
13	TRBV20-1	TRBJ1-1	-	many	TGCAGTGCTAGTCAGAACATGAACACTGAAGCTTTCTTT	CSASQNMNTEAFF
16	TRBV7-9	TRBJ2-1	TRBD2	many	TGTGCCAGCAGCTTAGAACCGGGACTAGGGTACAATGAGCAGTTCTTC	CASSLEPGLGYNEQFF
15	TRBV27	TRBJ1-1	-	many	TGTGCCAGCAGTTCAACTTTGGGTTTACCGGTTGAAGCTTTCTTT	CASSSTLGLPVEAFF
16	TRBV3-1	TRBJ2-3	TRBD1	many	TGTGCCAGCAGTTCGGACAGGGCCGAACTAGAGGATACGCAGTATTTT	CASSSDRAELEDTQYF
13	TRBV2	TRBJ2-2	-	many	TGTGCCAGCAGTGAAGCTGAGATCGGGGAGCTGTTTTTT	CASSEAEIGELFF
16	TRBV11-1	TRBJ2-1	TRBD2	-	TGTGCCAGCACTAAGCTGGACTCGGGGGGTTACAATGAGCAGTTCTTC	CASTKLDSGGYNEQFF
16	TRBV5-6	TRBJ2-5	TRBD1	many	TGTGCCAGCAGCTTGGGGACAGGGTTGACCCAAGAGACCCAGTACTTC	CASSLGTGLTQETQYF
12	TRBV20-1	TRBJ1-1	-	many	TGCAGTGCCGCGACTACGAACACTGAAGCTTTCTTT	CSAATTNTEAFF
15	TRBV27	TRBJ2-3	TRBD2	many	TGTGCCAGCAGTGGGGACTATACCAACACAGATACGCAGTATTTT	CASSGDYTNTDTQYF
12	TRBV20-1	TRBJ1-2	-	few	TGCAGTGCTAGAACGGGTGAGGGTGGCTACACCTTC	CSARTGEGGYTF
14	TRBV7-9	TRBJ1-1	-	many	TGTGCCAGCAGCTTAGTTTCCGAGAGGGCTGAAGCTTTCTTT	CASSLVSERAEAFF
14	TRBV11-1	TRBJ1-2	TRBD1	many	TGTGCCAGCAGCCTTGACAGGGCGAACTATGGCTACACCTTC	CASSLDRANYGYTF
12	TRBV10-3	TRBJ1-2	TRBD1	many	TGTGCCACCCAGGACAGGGGAGCTGGCTACACCTTC	CATQDRGAGYTF
13	TRBV28	TRBJ2-7	-	many	TGTGCCAGCGGGACCGCCGAATCCTACGAACAGTACTTC	CASGTAESYEQYF
17	TRBV7-8	TRBJ2-2	TRBD2	few	TGTGCCAGCAGCCGGGGAGGGCTAGCGGGAGACCCCGGGGAGCTGTTTTTT	CASSRGGLAGDPGELFF
15	TRBV5-6	TRBJ2-2	-	few	TGTGCCAGCAGCTCGGCCTTTCCGAACACCGGGGAGCTGTTTTTT	CASSSAFPNTGELFF
13	TRBV5-1	TRBJ2-7	-	many	TGCGCCAGCAGCTTGGAGGTACTGAGCGAGCAGTACTTC	CASSLEVLSEQYF
15	TRBV29-1	TRBJ1-1	TRBD1	many	TGCAGCGTCGGATTGGCGGACAGGGGTTCGACTGAAGCTTTCTTT	CSVGLADRGSTEAFF
16	TRBV5-1	TRBJ1-6	TRBD1	many	TGCGCCAGCAGCGACCGGGACAGGGGACGGCGCTCACCCCTCCACTTT	CASSDRDRGRRSPLHF
13	TRBV19	TRBJ2-7	-	many	TGTGCCAGTAGTAATACTCCGTCCTACGAGCAGTACTTC	CASSNTPSYEQYF
15	TRBV27	TRBJ1-1	TRBD1	-	TGTGCAAGCAACGTCTACAGGGGCGCGAACACTGAAGCTTTCTTT	CASNVYRGANTEAFF